A selection of T cell receptor beta chains follows, all from one sample in a study of neurological immune-mediated disorders. TCRdb reprocessed the 5' RACE reads via MiXCR and lists one record per CDR3 protein. This sample has tens of thousands of distinct CDR3 sequences; about 4.5% occur once, and the top ten carry less than 7.5%. Specimen: PBMCs. Receptors originate from a woman aged 55 to 70 with multiple sclerosis. The CDR3 runs from the conserved cysteine through the conserved F or W. A D gene is named only where the DNA matches it firmly. The size entry gives how often the clone was seen (once, few, many) or a class if it is expanded.

d_gene,j_gene,v_gene,abundance,CDR3aa,CDR3nt
NA,TRBJ2-1,TRBV27,many,CASSHQADLKFF,TGTGCCAGCAGTCACCAGGCAGACTTAAAGTTCTTC
NA,TRBJ2-3,TRBV3-1,many,CASSHSGTDTQYF,TGTGCCAGCAGCCATAGTGGAACAGATACGCAGTATTTT
TRBD2,TRBJ2-7,TRBV10-3,many,CAIGSGGSYEQYF,TGTGCCATCGGCAGCGGGGGATCCTACGAGCAGTACTTC
NA,TRBJ2-2,TRBV6-5,many,CASSWVGFSEDTGELFF,TGTGCCAGCAGTTGGGTTGGGTTTTCTGAGGACACCGGGGAGCTGTTTTTT
TRBD2,TRBJ2-1,TRBV3-1,many,CASSQAWLGTSGGRYEQFF,TGTGCCAGCAGCCAAGCTTGGCTTGGGACTAGCGGGGGGAGGTATGAGCAGTTCTTC
TRBD1,TRBJ2-7,TRBV5-1,many,CASARGQPYEQYF,TGCGCCAGCGCTAGGGGACAGCCCTACGAGCAGTACTTC
TRBD1,TRBJ1-3,TRBV20-1,many,CSAAPGTGSGNTIYF,TGCAGTGCCGCACCTGGGACAGGGAGTGGAAACACCATATATTTT
TRBD2,TRBJ2-2,TRBV5-1,many,CASSLRAGGLTGELFF,TGCGCCAGCAGCTTGAGAGCGGGGGGTCTCACCGGGGAGCTGTTTTTT
TRBD1,TRBJ1-3,TRBV27,many,CASSPTGIGNTIYF,TGTGCCAGCAGCCCGACAGGGATTGGAAACACCATATATTTT
NA,TRBJ2-3,TRBV11-3,many,CASSSRTDTQYF,TGTGCCAGCAGCTCAAGAACAGATACGCAGTATTTT
NA,TRBJ1-3,TRBV3-1,many,CASSQEWRGLSGNTIYF,TGTGCCAGCAGCCAAGAATGGAGGGGCCTCTCTGGAAACACCATATATTTT
TRBD1,TRBJ2-7,TRBV9,many,CASSVASGQGYEQYF,TGTGCCAGCAGCGTAGCTTCGGGACAGGGCTACGAGCAGTACTTC
NA,TRBJ1-2,TRBV7-9,many,CASSPYRVSNYGYTF,TGTGCCAGCAGCCCCTACAGGGTTTCTAACTATGGCTACACCTTC
NA,TRBJ2-2,TRBV5-1,many,CASSLVGVGYTGELFF,TGCGCCAGCAGCTTGGTCGGGGTCGGCTACACCGGGGAGCTGTTTTTT
TRBD2,TRBJ2-5,TRBV7-9,many,CASSLGLAEQGTQYF,TGTGCCAGCAGCCTGGGGCTAGCGGAGCAAGGGACCCAGTACTTC
NA,TRBJ2-6,TRBV12-3/TRBV12-4,many,CASALPGTFNVLTF,TGTGCCAGCGCCCTCCCCGGGACTTTCAACGTCCTGACTTTC
TRBD2,TRBJ2-1,TRBV29-1,many,CSGRRGSSGGAGDEQFF,TGCAGCGGGAGAAGGGGGTCTAGCGGGGGCGCAGGGGATGAGCAGTTCTTC
NA,TRBJ2-1,TRBV29-1,many,CSVGRQGINNEQFF,TGCAGCGTTGGAAGGCAGGGAATTAACAATGAGCAGTTCTTC
NA,TRBJ1-1,TRBV28,many,CASSLWRRDLNTEAFF,TGTGCCAGCAGTTTATGGCGGCGAGACCTGAACACTGAAGCTTTCTTT
TRBD2,TRBJ2-1,TRBV7-8,many,CASSSGLAGGWDEQFF,TGTGCCAGCAGCTCTGGACTAGCCGGGGGCTGGGATGAGCAGTTCTTC
TRBD1,TRBJ2-3,TRBV6-2/TRBV6-3,many,CASIRQGAIDTQYF,TGTGCCAGCATTCGACAGGGGGCCATAGATACGCAGTATTTT
NA,TRBJ2-5,TRBV30,many,CAWSGGGGRETQYF,TGTGCCTGGAGTGGGGGTGGGGGGCGAGAGACCCAGTACTTC
NA,TRBJ1-1,TRBV5-1,many,CASSLAEGGRRMNTEAFF,TGCGCCAGCAGCTTGGCCGAGGGGGGGAGGAGGATGAACACTGAAGCTTTCTTT
TRBD1,TRBJ1-1,TRBV5-8,many,CASSSGTGPTNEAFF,TGTGCCAGCAGCTCCGGGACAGGGCCAACGAATGAAGCTTTCTTT
NA,TRBJ1-5,TRBV6-2/TRBV6-3,many,CASSPTDNQPQHF,TGTGCCAGCAGTCCGACGGACAATCAGCCCCAGCATTTT
NA,TRBJ1-2,TRBV21-1,many,CASRTGANYGYTF,TGTGCCAGCAGGACAGGGGCTAACTATGGCTACACCTTC
NA,TRBJ2-7,TRBV6-5,many,CASSSLPQEGDQPYEQYF,TGTGCCAGCAGTTCACTCCCGCAAGAAGGGGATCAACCCTACGAGCAGTACTTC
TRBD1,TRBJ2-7,TRBV5-1,many,CASSPSTGTYEQYF,TGCGCCAGCAGCCCATCGACAGGGACCTACGAGCAGTACTTC
TRBD2,TRBJ2-7,TRBV12-3/TRBV12-4,many,CASSYSGGALSYEQYF,TGTGCCAGCAGTTATAGCGGGGGTGCCCTCTCCTACGAGCAGTACTTC
NA,TRBJ2-5,TRBV5-1,many,CASSLVAAKETQYF,TGCGCCAGCAGCTTGGTGGCGGCCAAAGAGACCCAGTACTTC
NA,TRBJ1-1,TRBV14,many,CASSQDIFDGGAFF,TGTGCCAGCAGCCAAGATATTTTTGACGGTGGGGCTTTCTTT
NA,TRBJ1-1,TRBV11-1,many,CASRYHTQGNTEAFF,TGTGCCAGCAGATACCACACCCAGGGGAACACTGAAGCTTTCTTT
NA,TRBJ2-7,TRBV20-1,many,CSARFQGSYEQYF,TGCAGTGCTAGATTTCAGGGTTCCTACGAGCAGTACTTC
TRBD1,TRBJ2-2,TRBV5-1,many,CASSFSGQVTTGELFF,TGCGCCAGCAGCTTCTCTGGACAGGTCACAACCGGGGAGCTGTTTTTT
TRBD1,TRBJ2-1,TRBV29-1,many,CSLRGQGATISYNEQFF,TGCAGCCTCCGGGGGCAGGGGGCTACAATCTCCTACAATGAGCAGTTCTTC
NA,TRBJ2-3,TRBV20-1,many,CSAWTVISTDTQYF,TGCAGTGCATGGACAGTCATTAGCACAGATACGCAGTATTTT
NA,TRBJ2-4,TRBV4-1,many,CASSPVPARAKNIQYF,TGCGCCAGCAGCCCTGTCCCCGCCAGGGCCAAAAACATTCAGTACTTC
NA,TRBJ1-2,TRBV7-8,many,CASSSWDDGYTF,TGTGCCAGCAGCTCCTGGGACGATGGCTACACCTTC